This is a list of T cell receptor beta chains from one sample in a study of Graves' ophthalmopathy and Graves' hyperthyroidism. TCRdb itself ran the multiplex PCR reads through MiXCR, one entry per CDR3 protein. The table records over a million distinct CDR3 sequences, 35% to 40% of them present only once. The sequenced sample was peripheral blood or thyroid tissue (not recorded which). These receptors originate from an adult man with Graves' hyperthyroidism. CDR3s include the opening cysteine and the closing phenylalanine or tryptophan. The D gene is left open where the match is weak. Where a row states a size, it is once, few, many or the class of an expanded clone; other rows omit it.

J,V,size,D,CDR3,DNA
TRBJ2-2,TRBV5-4,many,-,CASSLDRPNTGELFF,TGTGCCAGCAGCTTGGACAGGCCTAACACCGGGGAGCTGTTTTTT
TRBJ1-5,TRBV5-1,few,-,CASSLASGSYSNQPQHF,TGCGCCAGCAGCTTGGCCTCGGGTAGCTATAGCAATCAGCCCCAGCATTTT
TRBJ1-1,TRBV7-6,few,-,CASSEDSYDPNTEAFF,TGTGCCAGCAGCGAGGACTCATACGACCCGAACACTGAAGCTTTCTTT
TRBJ1-3,TRBV4-3,-,-,CASRQGRGKNTIYF,TGCGCCAGCAGACAGGGACGGGGTAAGAACACCATATATTTT
TRBJ2-7,TRBV19,-,TRBD2,CASSPFPSGSFSYEQYF,TGTGCCAGTAGTCCTTTTCCCAGCGGGAGCTTTTCCTACGAGCAGTACTTC
TRBJ2-7,TRBV29-1,many,TRBD2,CSVGEGYAYEQYF,TGCAGCGTTGGGGAGGGCTATGCCTACGAGCAGTACTTC
TRBJ2-2,TRBV9,-,-,CASSVATQGAELFF,TGTGCCAGCAGCGTAGCCACACAGGGAGCGGAGCTGTTTTTT
TRBJ2-7,TRBV7-2,many,TRBD2,CASSLILLSGSYEQYF,TGTGCCAGCAGCTTGATCCTTCTTAGCGGGAGTTACGAGCAGTACTTC
TRBJ1-5,TRBV20-1,many,-,CSARTGSRRGGNQPQHF,TGCAGTGCTAGGACAGGATCTAGACGTGGCGGCAATCAGCCCCAGCATTTT
TRBJ2-5,TRBV12-3/TRBV12-4,-,TRBD2,CASSPLRRGGQETQYF,TGTGCCAGCAGTCCCCTCCGGCGGGGGGGACAAGAGACCCAGTACTTC
TRBJ2-5,TRBV29-1,many,-,CSVGIKPEQETQYF,TGCAGCGTTGGCATCAAACCGGAACAAGAGACCCAGTACTTC
TRBJ2-7,TRBV7-2,many,-,CASSLVRRQSSYEQYF,TGTGCCAGCAGCTTAGTTCGGCGGCAGAGCTCCTACGAGCAGTACTTC
TRBJ2-6,TRBV7-6,-,-,CASSRRVGTGANVLTF,TGTGCCAGCAGCCGCCGGGTGGGCACTGGGGCCAACGTCCTGACTTTC
TRBJ2-3,TRBV2,once,-,CASSGRGLVGADTQYF,TGTGCCAGCAGCGGGCGAGGGCTGGTGGGTGCAGATACGCAGTATTTT
TRBJ2-7,TRBV20-1,-,TRBD2,CSAAGVSYEQYF,TGCAGTGCTGCGGGGGTCTCCTACGAGCAGTACTTC
TRBJ1-2,TRBV6-4,many,TRBD1,CASSDPGQGGGYTF,TGTGCCAGCAGTGACCCGGGACAGGGAGGTGGCTACACCTTC
TRBJ1-4,TRBV20-1,-,-,CSAKDSATNEKLFF,TGCAGTGCAAAAGACAGCGCAACTAATGAAAAACTGTTTTTT
TRBJ2-5,TRBV7-2,-,TRBD2,CASSERGRVLAGAKETQYF,TGTGCCAGCAGCGAAAGAGGCAGGGTATTAGCGGGAGCCAAAGAGACCCAGTACTTC
TRBJ2-3,TRBV29-1,few,-,CSVDRRLADTQYF,TGCAGCGTTGATAGGCGACTAGCAGATACGCAGTATTTT
TRBJ2-7,TRBV7-2,many,TRBD2,CASSRTSADEQYF,TGTGCCAGCAGTCGGACTAGCGCGGACGAGCAGTACTTC
TRBJ2-2,TRBV20-1,many,-,CSATGVRAGELFF,TGCAGTGCTACAGGGGTTCGCGCCGGGGAGCTGTTTTTT
TRBJ2-1,TRBV10-2,-,TRBD1,CASEGDREGYNEQFF,TGCGCCAGCGAAGGGGACAGGGAAGGCTACAATGAGCAGTTCTTC
TRBJ1-6,TRBV7-2,-,-,CASSQVQGRIPLHF,TGCGCCAGCAGCCAAGTCCAAGGCCGGATCCCCCTCCACTTT
TRBJ2-5,TRBV9,-,-,CASSLSAGGTQYF,TGTGCCAGCAGTTTATCGGCCGGAGGGACCCAGTACTTC
TRBJ1-1,TRBV25-1,-,-,CARGWGIGNTEAFF,TGTGCTAGAGGTTGGGGGATTGGGAACACTGAAGCTTTCTTT
TRBJ1-1,TRBV30,-,-,CAWSVRLNTEAFF,TGTGCCTGGAGTGTACGGTTGAACACTGAAGCTTTCTTT
TRBJ2-2,TRBV7-9,-,TRBD2,CASSFLAGGTNTGELFF,TGTGCCAGCAGCTTTCTAGCGGGAGGAACGAACACCGGGGAGCTGTTTTTT
TRBJ1-5,TRBV7-9,once,TRBD1,CASSKYLGTGGQPQHF,TGTGCCAGCAGCAAATACCTCGGGACAGGCGGTCAGCCCCAGCATTTT